The 5 T cell receptor beta chains reported below all come from one sample, sequenced in a study of blood T cells in healthy people across ages. Sample-barcoded 5' priming and a J-beta primer mix drove a second PCR of roughly 7 to 11 cycles. TCRdb itself ran the 5' RACE reads through MiXCR, one entry per CDR3 protein. The sample records around 970,000 distinct CDR3 sequences, just over 50% being singletons. What was sequenced was blood. The receptors shown here come from a woman aged 55-69 years in good health.

This clonotype was counted only a few times. The chain links TRBV7-9 to TRBJ2-7; weak D call: TRBD1 (5 bases). CDR3 size: 15 residues. Germline CDR1 and CDR2: SEHNR and FQNEAQ (reference sequence). The germline V and J ends were trimmed by 2 bases and 1 base, with 12 bases remaining between them. CDR3 loop: CASSLLSKGSYEQYF. The CDR3 bases are TGTGCCAGCAGCTTACTCAGCAAGGGGTCCTACGAGCAGTACTTC.

This clonotype was seen more than once but under ten times. V usage is TRBV4-1 and J usage is TRBJ2-3; D is possibly TRBD1 (6 bases). The V end lost 0 bases, the J end lost 3 bases, and 16 bases lay between the germline ends. From germline, CDR1 is MGHRA and CDR2 YSYEKL. The CDR3 sequence is 17 residues long. CDR3 sequence reads: CASSQDRGISITDTQYF. Here the CDR3 DNA reads TGCGCCAGCAGCCAAGATAGGGGGATATCAATTACAGATACGCAGTATTTT.

This clonotype has only a few counts. V is TRBV9 and J is TRBJ2-3; 10 positions agree with TRBD2. The V gene's germline CDR1 is SGDLS and CDR2 YYNGEE. J was trimmed by 4 bases and V by 3 bases; bases with no gene match: 8. The CDR3 length is 16 residues. The CDR3 region is CASSAPGLARPDTQYF. In DNA form, the CDR3 reads TGTGCCAGCAGCGCGCCGGGACTAGCGAGACCAGATACGCAGTATTTT.

This clonotype appeared a few times. The chain uses TRBV29-1 and TRBJ1-4; unclear D gene. Germline CDR1 is SQVTM and CDR2 is ANQGSEA. V was cut by 3 bases and J by 0 bases, with 14 bases left in between. The CDR3 sequence is 16 residues long. DNA of the CDR3: TGCAGCGTTGAGGTTCCCGGACTTGCAACTAATGAAAAACTGTTTTTT. Translated, it gives CSVEVPGLATNEKLFF.

V is TRBV10-3 and J is TRBJ1-3; D gene unclear. Trimming took off 8 bases at V and 0 bases at J, with 5 bases between the two ends. CDR3 length: 12 amino acids. Germline CDR1 is ENHRY and CDR2 is SYGVKD. In DNA form, the CDR3 reads TGTGCCATCCTCTCCTCTGGAAACACCATATATTTT. It codes for CAILSSGNTIYF.